This T cell receptor (beta chain) comes out of a study of cytomegalovirus exposure and HLA in healthy donors. 60 Vbeta and 13 Jbeta primers were used in PCR. Data came from immunoSEQ multiplex PCR; TCRdb stores just in-frame clones and leaves some out. In the table there are approximately 140,000 clones, about four fifths of which are singletons. The CDR3 has 12 residues. CDR1 GTSNPN and CDR2 SVGIG come from the germline V gene (reference sequence). The material sequenced was PBMCs. The clonotype comes from a man aged 40-49 years in good health and CMV-seropositive. The chain employs TRBV30 and TRBJ1-2, with 9 bases fitting TRBD1. CDR3 sequence: CAGQGPGYGYTF. CDR3 nucleotides: TGTGCTGGACAGGGGCCCGGCTATGGCTACACCTTC.